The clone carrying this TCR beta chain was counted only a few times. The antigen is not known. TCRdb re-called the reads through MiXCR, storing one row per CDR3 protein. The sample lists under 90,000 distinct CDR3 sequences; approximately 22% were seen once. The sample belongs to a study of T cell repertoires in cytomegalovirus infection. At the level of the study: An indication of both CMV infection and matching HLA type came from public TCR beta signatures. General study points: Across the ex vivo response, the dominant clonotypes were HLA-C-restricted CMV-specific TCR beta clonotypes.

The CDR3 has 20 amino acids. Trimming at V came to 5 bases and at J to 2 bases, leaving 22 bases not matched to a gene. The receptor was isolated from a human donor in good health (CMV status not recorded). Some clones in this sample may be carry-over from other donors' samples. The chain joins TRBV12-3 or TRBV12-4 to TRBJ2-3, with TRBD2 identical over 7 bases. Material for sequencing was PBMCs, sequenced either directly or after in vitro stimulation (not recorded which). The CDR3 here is CASSPGGVAGRITSTDTQYF. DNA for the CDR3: TGTGCCAGCAGTCCGGGAGGAGTGGCCGGGAGGATTACCTCCACAGATACGCAGTATTTT.